The present T cell receptor (beta chain) was sequenced within a study of OX40 agonist ivuxolimab in advanced cancers. As for the study in general: Every 2 weeks, patients received ivuxolimab intravenously, dosed at 0.01 to 10 mg/kg.

Study observations and caveats: In CD8+ T cells, expanded clones were on average more numerous than in CD4+. Also present in some nonresponders was a low level of normalized T-cell clonal expansion.

Only in-frame clones appear in the TCRdb table, and some are missing; sequencing was by immunoSEQ multiplex PCR. The repertoire consists of some 80,000 clones, with approximately 85% occurring once and the leading ten covering under 3%. As for this clone: Its antigen remains unidentified.

J gave up 3 bases and V 3 bases, and 5 bases lay outside the gene matches. Germline V lookup: CDR1 SGHRS, CDR2 YFSETQ. CDR3 length: 14 residues. The clonotype comes from an adult with an advanced solid tumor such as melanoma, head and neck, liver or kidney cancer. The specimen was CD4+ or CD8+ T cells sorted from blood, collected in a trial of the OX40 agonist ivuxolimab. This chain connects TRBV5-1 to TRBJ2-7; 8 bases fit TRBD1. The CDR3 bases are TGCGCCAGCAGCTCGGAGACAGGGGACTACGAGCAGTACTTC. Its translation is CASSSETGDYEQYF.